A single sample gave rise to the 26 T cell receptor beta chains below, sequenced in a study of T cells in women clearing cervical HPV infection. Measured with immunoSEQ multiplex PCR; TCRdb has only the in-frame clones, and not every one. The sample has about 36,000 clones, and its top ten clones hold 1.5% to 2%. The sequenced sample consisted of blood buffy coat. All receptors come from a woman aged 18-70 years with a cervical HPV16 infection that either progressed to CIN3+ or cleared (not recorded which).

Concerning this clone: The CDR3 end falls 3 residues outside the read, so it is completed with the germline J gene. This chain joins TRBV5-1 and TRBJ2-1; 10 nucleotides match TRBD2. Unmatched junction bases numbered 10, after V lost 4 bases and J lost 6 bases. Looked up from germline, CDR1 is SGHRS and CDR2 is YFSETQ. This CDR3 comprises 16 residues. CDR3 sequence reads: CASSTHAGTSANEQFF. The part of the CDR3 DNA that was read is TGCGCCAGCAGCACTCACGCCGGGACTAGCGCCAATGAG.

With respect to this clone: The CDR3 goes on 3 residues after the read ends, and that part is filled in from the germline J gene. V is TRBV11-3 and J is TRBJ2-1; D is perhaps TRBD2 (5 bases). Deletions cut 5 bases from V and 3 bases from J, with 14 bases between. Looked up from germline, CDR1 is SGHNT and CDR2 is YENEEA. The CDR3 consists of 15 residues. The CDR3 spells CASSATGENYNEQFF. The sequenced part of the CDR3 DNA is TGTGCCAGCAGCGCCACCGGGGAAAACTACAATGAG.

Of note for this clone: From the germline J gene comes the end of the CDR3, since the read stops 3 residues before it. This chain links TRBV7-8 with TRBJ2-7; 8 bases line up with TRBD2. This CDR3 comprises 15 residues. V lost 3 bases, J lost 4 bases, and 8 bases stayed unmatched. The germline gives CDR1 SGHVS, CDR2 FQNEAQ. The covered CDR3 bases are TGTGCCAGCAGCTTCGGGGGGGGAGGGGTGTACGAG. Its protein product is CASSFGGGGVYE. The entire CDR3 is CASSFGGGGVYEQYF.

Worth noting for this clone: The junction does not match germline at one end; this may be a read error. Read coverage stops 3 residues before the CDR3 terminus; the germline J gene supplies the remainder. The V call is TRBV19, the J call TRBJ1-2, with 7 bases matching TRBD1. Per germline, CDR1 LNHDA and CDR2 SQIVND (reference sequence). This CDR3 comprises 15 residues. The CDR3: CASSMSRGPIYDYTF. The sequenced CDR3 bases are TGTGCCAGTAGTATGAGTAGGGGGCCGATCTATGAC.

A word on this clone: The CDR3 is cut off 3 residues early in the read; its end comes from the germline J gene. The chain uses TRBV7-6 and TRBJ1-4, with a weak D call TRBD1 (5 bases). V was pared by 5 bases and J by 0 bases, with 7 bases between. In germline, CDR1 is SGHVS, CDR2 FNYEAQ. CDR3 length: 14 amino acids. The CDR3 sequence: CASSKGATNEKLFF. The sequenced part of the CDR3 DNA is TGTGCCAGCAGCAAAGGGGCAACTAATGAAAAA. The full variable domain, its missing parts supplied by reference TRBV7-6 and TRBJ1-4, is GAGVSQSPRYKVTKRGQDVALRCDPISGHVSLYWYRQALGQGPEFLTYFNYEAQQDKSGLPNDRFSAERPEGSISTLTIQRTEQRDSAMYRCASSKGATNEKLFFGSGTQLSVL.

About this clone itself: The missing CDR3 end, 3 residues past where the read stops, is filled in from the germline J gene. V usage is TRBV18 and J usage is TRBJ1-4, with a weak D call TRBD1 (6 bases). Per the germline V gene, CDR1 is KGHSH and CDR2 is LQKENI. CDR3 length: 13 amino acids. CDR3 loop: CASSPGRGPPLFF. The part of the CDR3 DNA that was read is TGTGCCAGCTCACCGGGCAGGGGACCACCA.

A remark on this clone: The CDR3 extends 3 residues past the end of the read, so its final part is completed from the germline J gene. The chain recombines TRBV7-8 with TRBJ1-1; D uncertain. This CDR3 has 15 residues. Between the trimmed V and J ends, which lost 6 bases and 1 base, there was a span of 15 bases. CDR1 is SGHVS and CDR2 is FQNEAQ in the germline V gene. The CDR3 is CASSVGSTPNTEAFF. The covered CDR3 bases are TGTGCCAGCAGTGTCGGGTCAACCCCGAACACTGAA.

Of note for this clone: The read gets to within 3 residues of the CDR3 end, and the germline J gene fills in the rest. The chain combines TRBV6-4 with TRBJ1-1; D unclear. V was shortened by 3 bases and J by 4 bases, with 15 bases between the two germline ends. CDR1 and CDR2 (germline): MRHNA, SNTAGT. This CDR3 has 15 amino acids. Incomplete CDR3 DNA: TGTGCCAGCAGTGATCCCAGGATCCGGTGCACTGAA. Translating it yields CASSDPRIRCTE. The entire CDR3 reads CASSDPRIRCTEAFF.

Concerning this clone itself: Read coverage stops 3 residues before the CDR3 terminus; the germline J gene supplies the remainder. The rearrangement joins TRBV7-3 to TRBJ1-2; the match to TRBD1 covers 7 bases. With 5 bases clipped from V and 2 bases from J, the junction kept 8 bases outside the gene matches. The CDR3 is made up of 15 amino acids. The V gene's germline CDR1 is SGHTA and CDR2 FQGTGA. The CDR3 loop is CASSPRQGTNYGYTF. The sequenced part of the CDR3 DNA is TGTGCCAGCAGCCCGAGACAGGGTACCAACTATGGC. Together with reference TRBV7-3 and TRBJ1-2, the CDR3 gives the full variable domain: GAGVSQTPSNKVTEKGKYVELRCDPISGHTALYWYRQSLGQGPEFLIYFQGTGAADDSGLPNDRFFAVRPEGSVSTLKIQRTERGDSAVYLCASSPRQGTNYGYTFGSGTRLTVV.

Notes on this clone: Sequencing ends 3 residues short of the CDR3 end; the germline J gene provides the rest. The V call is TRBV20-1, the J call TRBJ2-5; D is uncertain. V lost 5 bases and J lost 2, with 6 bases in between. Germline V gene lookup returns CDR1 DFQATT and CDR2 SNEGSKA (reference sequence). This CDR3 region has 11 residues. CDR3 region: CSASLQETQYF. The CDR3 DNA, read in part, is TGCAGTGCTTCCCTTCAAGAGACC.

On this clone: The read gets to within 3 residues of the CDR3 end, and the germline J gene fills in the rest. This chain links TRBV2 with TRBJ2-3; 8 bases are shared with TRBD2. This CDR3 has 16 residues. Germline V gene sequence: CDR1 SNHLY, CDR2 FYNNEI. Partial CDR3 DNA: TGTGCCAGCAGTGAGAGCGGGGGATCCCGGGGGGAGACG. Its translation is CASSESGGSRGET. From start to end, the CDR3 is CASSESGGSRGETQYF.

In the case of this clone: The CDR3 extends 3 residues past the end of the read, so its final part is completed from the germline J gene. The V and J genes are TRBV5-8 and TRBJ2-3; tentatively, D is TRBD2 (5 bases). The CDR3 runs to 13 residues. The germline V gene has CDR1 SGHTS and CDR2 YDEGEE. This CDR3 is CASSLAAPGTQYF. The sequenced part of the CDR3 DNA is TGTGCCAGCAGCTTGGCGGCCCCGGGGACG.

Worth noting for this clone: The CDR3 extends 3 residues past the end of the read, so its final part is completed from the germline J gene. This chain links TRBV19 with TRBJ1-2; 8 bases line up with TRBD1. This CDR3 contains 15 residues. Germline V gives CDR1 LNHDA, CDR2 SQIVND (reference sequence). The part of the CDR3 DNA that was read is TGTGCCAGTAGTATTACAGGGGGGTCCTACAATGAC. Its protein is CASSITGGSYND. The entire CDR3 protein is CASSITGGSYNDYTF.

Comment on this clone: The read ends 3 residues early relative to the CDR3; the germline J gene fills the gap. The chain couples TRBV30 to TRBJ1-1; D is unclear. CDR1 is GTSNPN, CDR2 SVGIG, per germline (reference sequence). This CDR3 contains 11 residues. V was clipped by 4 bases and J by 5 bases, with 8 bases between them. Incomplete CDR3 DNA: TGTGCCTGGACGCGGGTGACTGAA. Its translation: CAWTRVTE. The full CDR3 sequence reads CAWTRVTEAFF.

About this clone itself: The CDR3 goes on 3 residues after the read ends, and that part is filled in from the germline J gene. The chain carries TRBV4-1 and TRBJ2-4, with TRBD2 identical over 9 bases. This CDR3 region has 16 residues. Germline V gene sequence: CDR1 MGHRA, CDR2 YSYEKL. The sequenced part of the CDR3 DNA is TGCGCCAGCAGCCGGACTAGCGACCCAATGGGGTCGGTT. Amino acid sequence: CASSRTSDPMGSV. The whole CDR3 sequence reads CASSRTSDPMGSVQYF.

Regarding this clone: The read stops 3 residues short of the end of the CDR3; the missing end is completed from the germline J gene. The chain couples TRBV28 to TRBJ2-3; 7 bases line up with TRBD2. Germline CDR1 and CDR2: MDHEN and SYDVKM. This CDR3 spans 16 amino acids. With V trimmed by 4 bases and J by 6 bases, 13 bases remained unmatched. CDR3 in amino acids: CASSSPSAGNKDTQYF. The CDR3 bases that were read are TGTGCCAGCAGTTCTCCGTCAGCGGGGAATAAGGATACG. The full variable domain, completed using reference TRBV28 and TRBJ2-3, is DVKVTQSSRYLVKRTGEKVFLECVQDMDHENMFWYRQDPGLGLRLIYFSYDVKMKEKGDIPEGYSVSREKKERFSLILESASTNQTSMYLCASSSPSAGNKDTQYFGPGTRLTVL.

In the case of this clone: The read falls 3 residues short of the CDR3 end, and the missing part is taken from the germline J gene. V gene TRBV11-2 combines with J gene TRBJ1-1; D gene uncertain. The germline V and J ends were trimmed by 5 bases and 3 bases, with 7 bases remaining between them. The CDR3 is 12 amino acids. Germline V gives CDR1 SGHAT, CDR2 FQNNGV. CDR3 amino acids: CASSRTDTEAFF. CDR3 bases read: TGTGCCAGCAGCAGAACGGACACTGAA.

With regard to this clone: The CDR3 end is not reached by the read, which stops 3 residues before it; the germline J gene fills it in. The chain employs TRBV19 and TRBJ1-1; D is undetermined. V lost 2 bases to trimming and J lost 5 bases, with 18 bases between them. Germline CDR1 and CDR2: LNHDA and SQIVND (reference sequence). This CDR3 region has 16 residues. CDR3 bases read: TGTGCCAGTAGTATAATTGAAACCGGCGGGGTGACTGAA. This translates into CASSIIETGGVTE. The whole CDR3 region reads CASSIIETGGVTEAFF.

About this clone itself: With the read ending 3 residues before the CDR3 end, the germline J gene is used to fill in that end. This chain joins TRBV15 and TRBJ2-7; 10 bases agree with TRBD1. After removal of 0 bases from V and 2 bases from J, the junction contained 4 bases not matched to a gene. Germline V gene data show CDR1 as LNHNV and CDR2 as YYDKDF (reference sequence). CDR3 size: 16 residues. Partial CDR3 DNA: TGTGCCACCAGCAGAGACTGGGACAGGGGAACCTACGAG. Translating it yields CATSRDWDRGTYE. The whole CDR3 sequence is CATSRDWDRGTYEQYF.

For this clone: With the read ending 3 residues before the CDR3 end, the germline J gene is used to fill in that end. The chain uses TRBV20-1 and TRBJ2-3; 8 bases are shared with TRBD2. The CDR3 totals 15 residues. Germline V CDR1 and CDR2: DFQATT, SNEGSKA (reference sequence). V lost 6 bases, J lost 3 bases, and 11 bases stayed unmatched. The part of the CDR3 DNA that was read is TGCAGTGCCGCCCCCGGGGGGGCCGGAACAGATACG. Protein: CSAAPGGAGTDT. The CDR3, in full, reads CSAAPGGAGTDTQYF.

CDR3 DNA (partial): TGTGCCAGCAGCTTAGGGAGCAGGGTGTCAGATACG. Residues: CASSLGSRVSDT. The full-length CDR3 reads as CASSLGSRVSDTQYF. This rearrangement joins TRBV7-2 to TRBJ2-3, with D possibly matching TRBD1 (5 bases). The read falls 3 residues short of the CDR3 end, and the missing part is taken from the germline J gene. Per germline, CDR1 SGHTA and CDR2 FQGNSA. The V end was cut by 1 base, the J end by 4 bases, with 12 bases between. CDR3 size: 15 residues.

As concerns this clone: The read ends 3 residues before the CDR3 terminus; that terminus is restored from the germline J gene. This chain links TRBV5-6 with TRBJ1-5; 9 bases line up with TRBD1. In germline, CDR1 is SGHDT, CDR2 YYEEEE. Losses at the gene ends were 4 bases for V and 2 bases for J; bases not matched to a gene: 4. The CDR3 covers 15 residues. The CDR3 is CASSARTGGNQPQHF. The covered CDR3 bases are TGTGCCAGCAGCGCCCGGACAGGGGGCAATCAGCCC.

A word on this clone: Read coverage stops 3 residues before the CDR3 terminus; the germline J gene supplies the remainder. This chain uses TRBV19 with TRBJ1-1; 7 nucleotides line up with TRBD1. V was clipped by 5 bases and J by 0 bases; unmatched bases: 12. Germline V CDR1 and CDR2: LNHDA, SQIVND (reference sequence). There are 17 residues in the CDR3. CDR3 bases read: TGTGCCAGTAGTCCCAAAATGGGACAGCGAATGAACACTGAA. It yields the protein CASSPKMGQRMNTE. The CDR3 reads in full as CASSPKMGQRMNTEAFF.

Concerning this clone: The CDR3 end is not reached by the read, which stops 3 residues before it; the germline J gene fills it in. This chain links TRBV29-1 with TRBJ2-1, with D unclear. This CDR3 spans 12 amino acids. V lost 5 bases to trimming and J lost 0 bases, with 5 bases between them. Per the germline V gene, CDR1 is SQVTM and CDR2 is ANQGSEA. The DNA read from the CDR3 is TGCAGCGTTTCCGGCTCCTACAATGAG. Translated, it gives CSVSGSYNE. The entire CDR3 is CSVSGSYNEQFF.

In the case of this clone: The read halts 3 residues ahead of the CDR3 end, with the missing end drawn from the germline J gene. The chain recombines TRBV14 with TRBJ2-3; D is unresolved. This CDR3 spans 14 amino acids. The germline V and J ends were trimmed by 3 bases and 5 bases, with 12 bases remaining between them. Germline CDR1 SGHDN, CDR2 FVKESK. CDR3 protein: CASSQFVEGDTQYF. The part of the CDR3 DNA that was read is TGTGCCAGCAGCCAGTTCGTTGAAGGAGATACG.

With regard to this clone: The sequence runs out 3 residues before the end of the CDR3; the remainder is reconstructed from the germline J gene. The chain recombines TRBV12-3 or TRBV12-4 with TRBJ2-2; D gene uncertain. This CDR3 comprises 15 residues. V was clipped by 5 bases and J by 5 bases, with 15 bases between them. CDR3 region: CASSTLPGVTGELFF. The part of the CDR3 DNA that was read is TGTGCCAGCAGTACCCTCCCCGGTGTTACCGGGGAG.